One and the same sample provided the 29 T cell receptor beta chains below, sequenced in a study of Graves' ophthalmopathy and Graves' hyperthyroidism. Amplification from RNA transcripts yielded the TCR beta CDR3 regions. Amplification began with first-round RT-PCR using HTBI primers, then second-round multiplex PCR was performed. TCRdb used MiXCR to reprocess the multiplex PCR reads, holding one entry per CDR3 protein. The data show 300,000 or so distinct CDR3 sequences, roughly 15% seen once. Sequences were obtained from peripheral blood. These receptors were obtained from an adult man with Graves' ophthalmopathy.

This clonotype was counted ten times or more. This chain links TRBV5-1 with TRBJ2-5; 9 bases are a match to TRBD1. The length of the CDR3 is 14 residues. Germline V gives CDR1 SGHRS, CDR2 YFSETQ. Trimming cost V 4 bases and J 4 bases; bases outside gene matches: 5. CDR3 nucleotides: TGCGCCAGCAGCACAACAGGGGGCGCAGAGACCCAGTACTTC. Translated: CASSTTGGAETQYF.

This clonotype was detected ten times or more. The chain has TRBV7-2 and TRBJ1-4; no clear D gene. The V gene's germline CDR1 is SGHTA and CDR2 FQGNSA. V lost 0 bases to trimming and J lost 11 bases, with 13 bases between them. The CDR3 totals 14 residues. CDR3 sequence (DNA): TGTGCCAGCAGCTTAGCAAGGGTTAGGAGGAAACTGTTTTTT. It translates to CASSLARVRRKLFF.

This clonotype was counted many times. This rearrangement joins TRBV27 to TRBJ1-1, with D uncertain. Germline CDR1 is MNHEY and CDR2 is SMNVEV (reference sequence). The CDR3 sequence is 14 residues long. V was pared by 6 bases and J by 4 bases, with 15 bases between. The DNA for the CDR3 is TGTGCCAGCAGCTCGGTAGGGAGGAGCACTGAAGCTTTCTTT. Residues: CASSSVGRSTEAFF.

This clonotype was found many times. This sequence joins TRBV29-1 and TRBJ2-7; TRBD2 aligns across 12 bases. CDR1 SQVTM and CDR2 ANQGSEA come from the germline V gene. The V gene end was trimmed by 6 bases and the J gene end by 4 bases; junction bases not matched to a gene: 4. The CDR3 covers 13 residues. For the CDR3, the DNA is TGCAGCGTCCCTAGCGGGAGGGGTTACGAGCAGTACTTC. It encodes CSVPSGRGYEQYF.

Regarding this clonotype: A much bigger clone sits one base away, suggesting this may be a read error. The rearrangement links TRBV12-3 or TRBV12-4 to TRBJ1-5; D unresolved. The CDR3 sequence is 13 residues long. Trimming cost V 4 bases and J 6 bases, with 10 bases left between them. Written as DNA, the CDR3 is TGTGCCAGCAGTTCCAGGATGGGTCAGCCCCAGCATTTT. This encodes CASSSRMGQPQHF.

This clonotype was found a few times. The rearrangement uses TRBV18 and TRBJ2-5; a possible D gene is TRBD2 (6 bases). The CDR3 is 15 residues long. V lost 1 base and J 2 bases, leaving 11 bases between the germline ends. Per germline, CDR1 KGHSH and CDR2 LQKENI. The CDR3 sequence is CASSPRTRGQETQYF. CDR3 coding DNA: TGTGCCAGCTCACCACGTACGCGGGGACAAGAGACCCAGTACTTC.

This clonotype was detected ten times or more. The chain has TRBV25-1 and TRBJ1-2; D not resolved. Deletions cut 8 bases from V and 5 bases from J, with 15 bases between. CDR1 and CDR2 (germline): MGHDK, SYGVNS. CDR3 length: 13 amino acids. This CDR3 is CASSWASTYGYTF. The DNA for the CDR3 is TGTGCCAGCTCTTGGGCCAGTACATATGGCTACACCTTC.

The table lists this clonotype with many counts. DNA of the CDR3: TGTGCCACCTCTCGTCCCGGGACAGGGAACTATGGCTACACCTTC. Translated, it gives CATSRPGTGNYGYTF. V is TRBV6-2 or TRBV6-3 and J is TRBJ1-2, with 9 bases that match TRBD1. CDR1 MNHEY and CDR2 SVGEGT come from the germline V gene. V shed 10 bases and J 2 bases; nucleotides not matched to a gene: 11. The CDR3 totals 15 residues.

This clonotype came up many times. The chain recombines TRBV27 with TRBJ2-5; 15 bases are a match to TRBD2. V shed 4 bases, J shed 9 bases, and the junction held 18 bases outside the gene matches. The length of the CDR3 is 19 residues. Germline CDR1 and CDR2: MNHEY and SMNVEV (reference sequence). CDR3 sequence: CASSWRPGLAGGPTGAQYF. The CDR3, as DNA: TGTGCCAGCAGTTGGAGACCGGGACTAGCGGGGGGACCCACCGGGGCCCAGTACTTC.

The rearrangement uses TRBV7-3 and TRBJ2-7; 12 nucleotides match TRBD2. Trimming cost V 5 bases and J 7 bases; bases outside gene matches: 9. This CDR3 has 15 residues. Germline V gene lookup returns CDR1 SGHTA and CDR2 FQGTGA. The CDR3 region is CASSMTSGGLREQYF. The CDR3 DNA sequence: TGTGCCAGCAGCATGACTAGCGGGGGCCTACGGGAGCAGTACTTC.

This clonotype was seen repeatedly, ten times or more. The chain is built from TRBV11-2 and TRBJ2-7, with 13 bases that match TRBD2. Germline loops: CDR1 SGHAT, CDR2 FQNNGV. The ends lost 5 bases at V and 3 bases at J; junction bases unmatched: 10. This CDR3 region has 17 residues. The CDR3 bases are TGTGCCAGCAGCCGGACTAGCGGGAGATTGCCCCTCTACGAGCAGTACTTC. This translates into CASSRTSGRLPLYEQYF.

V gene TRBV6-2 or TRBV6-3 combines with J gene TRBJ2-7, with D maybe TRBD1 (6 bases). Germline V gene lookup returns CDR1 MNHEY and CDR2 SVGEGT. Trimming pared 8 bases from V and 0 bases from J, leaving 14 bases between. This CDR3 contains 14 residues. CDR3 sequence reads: CASPAWGPSYEQYF. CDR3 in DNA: TGTGCCAGCCCTGCCTGGGGGCCCTCCTACGAGCAGTACTTC.

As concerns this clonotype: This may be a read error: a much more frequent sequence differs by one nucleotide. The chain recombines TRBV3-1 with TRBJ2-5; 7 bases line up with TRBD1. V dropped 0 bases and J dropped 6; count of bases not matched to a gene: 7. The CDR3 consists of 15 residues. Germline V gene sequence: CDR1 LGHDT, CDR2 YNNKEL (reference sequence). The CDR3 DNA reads TGTGCCAGCAGCCAAGATTTAAGGGGGCGAAAGACCCAGTACTTC. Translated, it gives CASSQDLRGRKTQYF.

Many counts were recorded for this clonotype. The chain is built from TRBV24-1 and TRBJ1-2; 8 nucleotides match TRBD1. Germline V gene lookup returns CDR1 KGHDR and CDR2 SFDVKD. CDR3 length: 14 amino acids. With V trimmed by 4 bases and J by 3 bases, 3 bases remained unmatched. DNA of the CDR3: TGTGCCACCAGTGACCGGACAGGGCACTATGGCTACACCTTC. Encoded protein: CATSDRTGHYGYTF.

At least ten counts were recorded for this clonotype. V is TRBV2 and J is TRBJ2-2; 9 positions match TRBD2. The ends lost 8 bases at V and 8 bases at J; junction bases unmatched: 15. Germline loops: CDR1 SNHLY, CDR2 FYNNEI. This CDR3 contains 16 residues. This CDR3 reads CASDNSAGGPGGELFF. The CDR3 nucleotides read TGTGCCAGCGACAACTCAGCGGGGGGACCGGGTGGGGAGCTGTTTTTT.

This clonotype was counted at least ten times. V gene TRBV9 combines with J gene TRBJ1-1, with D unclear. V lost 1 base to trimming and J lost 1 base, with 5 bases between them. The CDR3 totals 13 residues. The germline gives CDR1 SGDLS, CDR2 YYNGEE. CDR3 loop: CASSVNPNTEAFF. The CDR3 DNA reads TGTGCCAGCAGCGTAAATCCGAACACTGAAGCTTTCTTT.

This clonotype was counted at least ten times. CDR3 amino acids: CASSFSSGEQFF. The CDR3 nucleotides are TGTGCCAGCAGCTTTTCTAGCGGTGAGCAGTTCTTC. V usage is TRBV11-2 and J usage is TRBJ2-1; 7 bases align to TRBD2. The ends lost 3 bases at V and 9 bases at J; junction bases unmatched: 2. The germline V gene encodes CDR1 SGHAT and CDR2 FQNNGV. This CDR3 is built from 12 residues.

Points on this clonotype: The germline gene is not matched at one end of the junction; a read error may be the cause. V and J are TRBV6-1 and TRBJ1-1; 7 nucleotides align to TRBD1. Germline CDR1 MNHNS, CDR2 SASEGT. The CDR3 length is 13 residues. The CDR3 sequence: CTSSGYRGTEAFF. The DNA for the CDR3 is TGTACCAGCAGCGGCTACAGGGGAACTGAAGCTTTCTTT.

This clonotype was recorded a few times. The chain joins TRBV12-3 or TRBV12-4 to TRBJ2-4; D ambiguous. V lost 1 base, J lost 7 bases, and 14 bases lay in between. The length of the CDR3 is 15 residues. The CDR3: CASSLDPSLGNIQYF. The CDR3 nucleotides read TGTGCCAGCAGTTTAGACCCGTCCCTAGGGAACATTCAGTACTTC.

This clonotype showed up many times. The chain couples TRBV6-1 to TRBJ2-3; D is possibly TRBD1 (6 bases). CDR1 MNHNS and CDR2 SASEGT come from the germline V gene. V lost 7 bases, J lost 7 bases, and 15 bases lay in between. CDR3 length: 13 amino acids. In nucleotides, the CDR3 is TGTGCCAGCACCCTCAGGGGCTTTCATACGCAGTATTTT. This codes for CASTLRGFHTQYF.

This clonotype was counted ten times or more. The CDR3 loop is CASSQKGLYQETQYF. For the CDR3, the DNA is TGTGCCAGCAGTCAAAAGGGACTGTACCAAGAGACCCAGTACTTC. The chain combines TRBV6-2 or TRBV6-3 with TRBJ2-5; the D gene is possibly TRBD2 (6 bases). In germline, CDR1 is MNHEY, CDR2 SVGEGT. Trimming removed 5 bases at V and 0 bases at J, with 13 bases between. The CDR3 runs 15 residues.

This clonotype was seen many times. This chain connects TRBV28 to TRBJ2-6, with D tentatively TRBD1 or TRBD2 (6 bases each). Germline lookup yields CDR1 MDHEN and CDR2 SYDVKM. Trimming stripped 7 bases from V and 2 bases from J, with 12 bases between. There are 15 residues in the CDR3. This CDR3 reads CASIGGGTGANVLTF. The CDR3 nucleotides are TGTGCCAGCATCGGGGGCGGCACTGGGGCCAACGTCCTGACTTTC.

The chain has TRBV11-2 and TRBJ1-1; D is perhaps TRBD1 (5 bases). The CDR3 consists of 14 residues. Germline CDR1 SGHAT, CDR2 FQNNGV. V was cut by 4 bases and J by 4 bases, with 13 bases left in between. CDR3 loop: CASSSQGISTEAFF. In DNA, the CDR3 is TGTGCCAGCAGCTCCCAGGGAATCAGCACTGAAGCTTTCTTT. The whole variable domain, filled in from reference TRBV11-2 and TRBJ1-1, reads EAGVAQSPRYKIIEKRQSVAFWCNPISGHATLYWYQQILGQGPKLLIQFQNNGVVDDSQLPKDRFSAERLKGVDSTLKIQPAKLEDSAVYLCASSSQGISTEAFFGQGTRLTVV.

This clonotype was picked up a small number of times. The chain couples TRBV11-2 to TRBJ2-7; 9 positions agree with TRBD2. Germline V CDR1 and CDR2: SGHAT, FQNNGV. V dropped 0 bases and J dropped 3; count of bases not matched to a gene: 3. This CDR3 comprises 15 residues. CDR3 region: CASSLDSGSVYEQYF. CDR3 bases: TGTGCCAGCAGCTTAGATAGCGGGAGCGTCTACGAGCAGTACTTC.

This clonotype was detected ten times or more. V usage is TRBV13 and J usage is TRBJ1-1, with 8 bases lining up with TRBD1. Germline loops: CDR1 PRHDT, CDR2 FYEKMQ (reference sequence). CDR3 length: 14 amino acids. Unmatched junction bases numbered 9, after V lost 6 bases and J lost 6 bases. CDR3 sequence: CASSLQGGAPEAFF. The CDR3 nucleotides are TGTGCCAGCAGTTTACAGGGGGGGGCCCCTGAAGCTTTCTTT.

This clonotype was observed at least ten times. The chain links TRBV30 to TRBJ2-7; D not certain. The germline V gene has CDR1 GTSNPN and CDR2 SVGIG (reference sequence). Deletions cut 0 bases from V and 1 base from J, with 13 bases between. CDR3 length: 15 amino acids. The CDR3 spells CAWSVPTRTSYEQYF. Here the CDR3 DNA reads TGTGCCTGGAGTGTACCGACACGGACGTCCTACGAGCAGTACTTC.

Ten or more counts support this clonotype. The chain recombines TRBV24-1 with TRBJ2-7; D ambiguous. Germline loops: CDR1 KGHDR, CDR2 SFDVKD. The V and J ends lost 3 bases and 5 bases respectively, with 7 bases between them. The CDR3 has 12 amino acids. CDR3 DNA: TGTGCCACCAGTGATGGGTTTAACGAGCAGTACTTC. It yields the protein CATSDGFNEQYF.

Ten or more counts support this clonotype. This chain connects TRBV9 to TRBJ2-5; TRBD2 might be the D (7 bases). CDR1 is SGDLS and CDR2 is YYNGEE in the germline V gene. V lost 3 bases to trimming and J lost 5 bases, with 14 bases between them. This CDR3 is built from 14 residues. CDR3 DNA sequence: TGTGCCAGCAGCGGGGACAAGGGAGGGGAGACCCAGTACTTC. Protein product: CASSGDKGGETQYF. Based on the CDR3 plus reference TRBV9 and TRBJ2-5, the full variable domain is DSGVTQTPKHLITATGQRVTLRCSPRSGDLSVYWYQQSLDQGLQFLIQYYNGEERAKGNILERFSAQQFPDLHSELNLSSLELGDSALYFCASSGDKGGETQYFGPGTRLLVL.

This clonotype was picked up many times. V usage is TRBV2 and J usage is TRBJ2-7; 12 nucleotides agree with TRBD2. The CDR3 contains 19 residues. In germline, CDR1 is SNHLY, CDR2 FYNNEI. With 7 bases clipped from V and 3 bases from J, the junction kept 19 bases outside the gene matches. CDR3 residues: CASTGSSGPTSGSRYEQYF. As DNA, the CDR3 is TGTGCCAGCACCGGATCCAGCGGACCGACTAGCGGGAGTCGCTACGAGCAGTACTTC. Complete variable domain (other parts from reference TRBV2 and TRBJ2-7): EPEVTQTPSHQVTQMGQEVILRCVPISNHLYFYWYRQILGQKVEFLVSFYNNEISEKSEIFDDQFSVERPDGSNFTLKIRSTKLEDSAMYFCASTGSSGPTSGSRYEQYFGPGTRLTVT.